Listed below are T cell receptor beta chains from one sample, sequenced in a study of T cell responses to AZD1222 COVID-19 vaccine. The table came from immunoSEQ multiplex PCR; TCRdb's copy has only in-frame clones and leaves some out. The data show some 200,000 clones, roughly 94% seen once. Specimen: peripheral blood, collected 28 days after the second dose of the MenACWY control vaccine. Every receptor here comes from an adult who received the MenACWY meningococcal vaccine as a control. Each CDR3 is given with its conserved first and last residue. Each record gives: D gene, clone size, V gene, J gene, CDR3 length, CDR3 protein, CDR3 DNA. The D gene is left open where the match is weak. Where a row states a size, it is once, few, many or the class of an expanded clone; other rows omit it.

>NA|NA|TRBV29-1|TRBJ2-7|12
CSVAGSTYEQYF
TGCAGCGTTGCGGGCAGTACCTACGAGCAGTACTTC
>TRBD2|few|TRBV3-1/TRBV3-2|TRBJ2-4|14
CASSQMTSGGAEYF
TGTGCCAGCAGCCAAATGACTAGCGGGGGGGCTGAGTACTTC
>TRBD2|once|TRBV7-9|TRBJ2-1|15
CASSPTSGGANEQFF
TGTGCCAGCAGCCCCACTAGCGGGGGGGCCAATGAGCAGTTCTTC
>NA|NA|TRBV30|TRBJ1-3|14
CAWRSLSSGNTIYF
TGTGCCTGGAGATCACTCAGCTCTGGAAACACCATATATTTT
>TRBD2|NA|TRBV11-2|TRBJ2-7|16
CASRPLAGGGYYEQYF
TGTGCCAGCAGACCTCTAGCGGGAGGGGGATACTACGAGCAGTACTTC
>NA|NA|TRBV3-1/TRBV3-2|TRBJ2-2|15
CASSQVHIGTGELFF
TGTGCCAGCAGCCAAGTACACATAGGAACCGGGGAGCTGTTTTTT
>TRBD1|NA|TRBV7-9|TRBJ1-1|17
CASSPRDRGSVNTEAFF
TGTGCCAGCAGCCCACGGGACAGGGGCTCTGTAAACACTGAAGCTTTCTTT
>NA|NA|TRBV27|TRBJ1-5|13
CASSLSWNQPQHF
TGTGCCAGCAGTTTATCGTGGAATCAGCCCCAGCATTTT
>TRBD1|NA|TRBV4-3|TRBJ2-7|15
CASSQADRGPYEQYF
TGCGCCAGCAGCCAAGCCGACAGGGGGCCCTACGAGCAGTACTTC
>NA|NA|TRBV30|TRBJ2-2|15
CAWSGGSSGTGELFF
TGTGCCTGGAGTGGGGGATCTTCAGGCACCGGGGAGCTGTTTTTT
>NA|NA|TRBV5-1|TRBJ2-1|15
CASSLSNRVIREQFF
TGCGCCAGCAGCTTGTCCAACAGGGTTATTCGTGAGCAGTTCTTC
>NA|NA|TRBV5-1|TRBJ2-1|13
CASLTPSGNEQFF
TGCGCCAGCTTGACTCCATCGGGCAATGAGCAGTTCTTC
>NA|NA|TRBV4-3|TRBJ1-2|17
CASSQDNYRALPYGYTF
TGCGCCAGCAGCCAGGACAATTACAGGGCGCTGCCCTATGGCTACACCTTC
>NA|NA|TRBV3-1/TRBV3-2|TRBJ2-5|13
CASSHTVQETQYF
TGTGCCAGCAGCCACACCGTCCAAGAGACCCAGTACTTC
>NA|NA|TRBV11-2|TRBJ2-1|12
CASSLHLNEQFF
TGTGCCAGCAGCTTACACCTTAATGAGCAGTTCTTC
>TRBD1|NA|TRBV28|TRBJ1-6|16
CASSTGQGKPNSPLHF
TGTGCCAGCAGTACTGGACAGGGGAAACCTAATTCACCCCTCCACTTT
>NA|NA|TRBV7-3|TRBJ2-7|13
CASSSTGAGEQYF
TGTGCCAGCAGCTCGACGGGGGCGGGCGAGCAGTACTTC
>NA|NA|TRBV3-1/TRBV3-2|TRBJ2-7|13
CASSQEKRGEQYF
TGTGCCAGCAGCCAAGAGAAAAGAGGAGAGCAGTACTTC
>NA|NA|TRBV14|TRBJ1-1|16
CASSQAGTAWNTEAFF
TGTGCCAGCAGCCAAGCGGGGACGGCTTGGAACACTGAAGCTTTCTTT
>NA|NA|TRBV18|TRBJ1-5|14
CASSPPGGLQPQHF
TGTGCCAGCTCACCACCCGGGGGGCTCCAGCCCCAGCATTTT
>TRBD1|NA|TRBV11-2|TRBJ2-7|14
CASSRGQGAYEQYF
TGTGCCAGCAGCCGAGGACAGGGGGCGTACGAGCAGTACTTC
>NA|NA|TRBV28|TRBJ2-7|14
CASSGQYGKGEQYF
TGTGCCAGCAGTGGACAGTACGGTAAGGGCGAGCAGTACTTC
>TRBD1|NA|TRBV7-2|TRBJ1-1|13
CASSTGARTEAFF
TGTGCCAGCAGCACAGGGGCCAGAACTGAAGCTTTCTTT